The next 21 T cell receptor beta chains were all read from a single sample in a study of T cell responses to AZD1222 COVID-19 vaccine. Measured with immunoSEQ multiplex PCR; TCRdb has only the in-frame clones, and not every one. The table records 95,000 to 150,000 clones, over 75% of them present only once. Specimen: peripheral blood, collected on day 0 of AZD1222 vaccination. The receptors come from an adult in good health.

The chain links TRBV28 to TRBJ2-2; 13 bases are shared with TRBD2. J was trimmed by 7 bases and V by 6 bases; bases with no gene match: 5. The CDR3 spans 15 residues. Looked up from germline, CDR1 is MDHEN and CDR2 is SYDVKM. DNA of the CDR3: TGTGCCAGCAGGATGGGACTAGCGGGAAGCGGGGAGCTGTTTTTT. Protein sequence: CASRMGLAGSGELFF.

V usage is TRBV19 and J usage is TRBJ2-5; D assignment may be TRBD1 or TRBD2 (5 bases each). Trimming stripped 11 bases from V and 7 bases from J, with 17 bases between. The CDR3 length is 12 residues. Germline CDR1 reads LNHDA; CDR2 reads SQIVND (reference sequence). CDR3 DNA sequence: TGTGCCGGGGGAGACCGTACGGGGACCCAGTACTTC. Its protein product is CAGGDRTGTQYF.

The chain uses TRBV7-9 and TRBJ2-7, with D possibly TRBD2 on 6 matching bases. Trimming cost V 5 bases and J 1 base, with 12 bases left between them. The CDR3 extends over 14 amino acids. Germline V gene sequence: CDR1 SEHNR, CDR2 FQNEAQ (reference sequence). The CDR3 here is CASSTSGTSYEQYF. The CDR3, as DNA: TGTGCCAGCAGCACATCCGGGACTTCCTACGAGCAGTACTTC. The full variable domain, in which reference TRBV7-9 and TRBJ2-7 provide the parts outside the CDR3, is DTGVSQNPRHKITKRGQNVTFRCDPISEHNRLYWYRQTLGQGPEFLTYFQNEAQLEKSRLLSDRFSAERPKGSFSTLEIQRTEQGDSAMYLCASSTSGTSYEQYFGPGTRLTVT.

The genes are TRBV30 and TRBJ2-5, with D tentatively TRBD1 (6 bases). The germline V and J ends were trimmed by 5 bases and 4 bases, with 14 bases remaining between them. The length of the CDR3 is 13 residues. In germline, CDR1 is GTSNPN, CDR2 SVGIG (reference sequence). CDR3 residues: CAWEQGWSETQYF. The CDR3 DNA reads as TGTGCCTGGGAACAGGGTTGGTCAGAGACCCAGTACTTC.

V gene TRBV28 combines with J gene TRBJ1-1, with a possible D match to TRBD1 (6 bases). CDR1 MDHEN and CDR2 SYDVKM come from the germline V gene. CDR3 size: 15 residues. Trimming shortened V by 7 bases and J by 4 bases, and 19 bases separated the two germline ends. The CDR3 DNA sequence: TGTGCCAGCAAAGATCAACAGGGTATAGGCACTGAAGCTTTCTTT. Its protein is CASKDQQGIGTEAFF.

The V call is TRBV28, the J call TRBJ2-7; the match to TRBD2 covers 12 bases. The germline V gene has CDR1 MDHEN and CDR2 SYDVKM. The CDR3 is made up of 16 amino acids. The ends lost 5 bases at V and 2 bases at J; junction bases unmatched: 7. The CDR3 region is CASSVWWTSGTYEQYF. The CDR3, as DNA: TGTGCCAGCAGTGTGTGGTGGACTAGCGGGACCTACGAGCAGTACTTC. Combining the CDR3 with reference TRBV28 and TRBJ2-7 gives the whole variable domain DVKVTQSSRYLVKRTGEKVFLECVQDMDHENMFWYRQDPGLGLRLIYFSYDVKMKEKGDIPEGYSVSREKKERFSLILESASTNQTSMYLCASSVWWTSGTYEQYFGPGTRLTVT.

V and J are TRBV5-6 and TRBJ2-7, with TRBD1 identical over 7 bases. Germline lookup yields CDR1 SGHDT and CDR2 YYEEEE. This CDR3 is 14 amino acids long. The ends lost 0 bases at V and 2 bases at J; junction bases unmatched: 2. CDR3 in DNA: TGTGCCAGCAGCTTGGGGGACAGAACCTACGAGCAGTACTTC. It is translated as CASSLGDRTYEQYF.

The chain is built from TRBV6-2 or TRBV6-3 and TRBJ2-7, with 7 bases lining up with TRBD1. CDR1 and CDR2 from the germline V gene are MNHEY and SVGEGT. This CDR3 spans 14 amino acids. Losses at the gene ends were 0 bases for V and 6 bases for J; bases not matched to a gene: 5. The CDR3 spells CASSYSTDRLEQYF. Written as DNA, the CDR3 is TGTGCCAGCAGTTACTCAACGGACAGGCTCGAGCAGTACTTC.

The V gene is TRBV20-1, the J gene TRBJ2-2, with TRBD2 matching over 7 bases. There are 15 residues in the CDR3. Germline CDR1 and CDR2: DFQATT and SNEGSKA (reference sequence). V was pared by 6 bases and J by 1 base, with 8 bases of the junction left unmatched. In DNA form, the CDR3 reads TGCAGTGCGAGTCTCCCGGGGGGGAACACCGGGGAGCTGTTTTTT. It is translated as CSASLPGGNTGELFF.

The chain recombines TRBV2 with TRBJ2-5; 8 bases align to TRBD2. The length of the CDR3 is 17 residues. Germline V gene sequence: CDR1 SNHLY, CDR2 FYNNEI. V gave up 1 base and J gave up 0 bases; unmatched junction bases: 7. DNA for the CDR3: TGTGCCAGCAGTGAAGTTCGACTAGCGCGTCACCAAGAGACCCAGTACTTC. It is translated as CASSEVRLARHQETQYF.

The rearrangement links TRBV27 to TRBJ2-2; 7 bases map to TRBD1. Germline CDR1 and CDR2: MNHEY and SMNVEV (reference sequence). V gave up 5 bases and J gave up 7 bases; unmatched junction bases: 22. The CDR3 is 19 amino acids. CDR3 nucleotides: TGTGCCAGCAGTCCGAAACGTCCCCCGCTGACAGGGTCGATCGGGGAGCTGTTTTTT. Its protein is CASSPKRPPLTGSIGELFF.

J is TRBJ1-2 and V is TRBV7-9, with D possibly being TRBD1 (5 bases). From germline, CDR1 is SEHNR and CDR2 FQNEAQ (reference sequence). CDR3 length: 14 amino acids. V lost 0 bases and J lost 7, with 12 bases in between. The chain's CDR3 is CASSLAAREGGYTF. In nucleotides, the CDR3 is TGTGCCAGCAGCTTAGCCGCCAGGGAAGGTGGCTACACCTTC.

This sequence joins TRBV5-5 and TRBJ2-1; D uncertain. The V end was cut by 4 bases, the J end by 0 bases, with 11 bases between. Germline-derived CDR1 and CDR2 are SGHKS and YYEKEE (reference sequence). This CDR3 is built from 15 residues. The CDR3 DNA sequence: TGTGCCAGCAGCCCCATGGTCTTCTCCTACAATGAGCAGTTCTTC. Its protein is CASSPMVFSYNEQFF.

The genes are TRBV6-5 and TRBJ2-4, with TRBD1 as a possible D gene (6 bases). Trimming stripped 6 bases from V and 4 bases from J, with 10 bases between. CDR1 is MNHEY, CDR2 SVGAGI, per germline. The CDR3 totals 13 residues. This CDR3 reads CASRDQGKNIQYF. The CDR3 DNA reads TGTGCCAGCAGAGATCAGGGGAAAAACATTCAGTACTTC.

This clone was seen just once. The V and J genes are TRBV4-1 and TRBJ2-3; 13 nucleotides agree with TRBD2. The CDR3 extends over 16 amino acids. With 5 bases clipped from V and 3 bases from J, the junction kept 5 bases outside the gene matches. Germline V gives CDR1 MGHRA, CDR2 YSYEKL. CDR3 nucleotides: TGCGCCAGCAGCTTGAGGACTAGCGGGGGAACAGATACGCAGTATTTT. Translation: CASSLRTSGGTDTQYF.

The chain joins TRBV15 to TRBJ1-2; no clear D gene. V lost 0 bases and J lost 2, with 7 bases in between. The germline gives CDR1 LNHNV, CDR2 YYDKDF (reference sequence). The CDR3 covers 14 residues. DNA of the CDR3: TGTGCCACCAGCAGAGATTTAGGGAACTATGGCTACACCTTC. It is translated as CATSRDLGNYGYTF.

The CDR3 loop is CASGTGTSIAKNIQYF. The CDR3 coding sequence is TGTGCCAGCGGAACCGGGACTAGTATAGCCAAAAACATTCAGTACTTC. The chain links TRBV2 to TRBJ2-4; 8 bases map to TRBD2. The CDR3 loop spans 16 amino acids. The ends lost 8 bases at V and 0 bases at J; junction bases unmatched: 9. Germline-derived CDR1 and CDR2 are SNHLY and FYNNEI.

V gene TRBV27 combines with J gene TRBJ1-2; 7 nucleotides agree with TRBD1. CDR1 and CDR2 from the germline V gene are MNHEY and SMNVEV (reference sequence). CDR3 size: 21 residues. V dropped 5 bases and J dropped 0; count of bases not matched to a gene: 24. The CDR3 nucleotides are TGTGCCAGCAGTCCATCCCCCCCCCAGACAGGGCCTCCAATCCCTAACTATGGCTACACCTTC. As protein: CASSPSPPQTGPPIPNYGYTF.

The rearrangement uses TRBV28 and TRBJ1-2; D may be TRBD1 (6 bases). The CDR3 runs 16 residues. V shed 5 bases and J shed 5 bases, with 21 bases lying between them. Germline loops: CDR1 MDHEN, CDR2 SYDVKM. CDR3 DNA: TGTGCCAGCAGTCCGTCCTTCCAGGGGACCTTTTATGGCTACACCTTC. Amino acid sequence: CASSPSFQGTFYGYTF.

V and J are TRBV13 and TRBJ1-2; weak D call: TRBD1 (5 bases). Germline loops: CDR1 PRHDT, CDR2 FYEKMQ (reference sequence). The CDR3 covers 12 residues. Trimming stripped 2 bases from V and 8 bases from J, with 9 bases between. The CDR3 sequence is CASSLSRAGYTF. The CDR3 DNA follows: TGTGCCAGCAGCTTATCCAGGGCCGGCTACACCTTC.

This clone was detected a few times. This chain connects TRBV5-1 to TRBJ2-2, with 10 bases lining up with TRBD1. V gave up 4 bases and J gave up 7 bases; unmatched junction bases: 7. In germline, CDR1 is SGHRS, CDR2 YFSETQ. This CDR3 contains 15 residues. As DNA, the CDR3 is TGCGCCAGCAGCACCCAGGGACAGGGGCACGGGGAGCTGTTTTTT. Translated, it gives CASSTQGQGHGELFF.